This is a list of T cell receptor beta chains from one sample in a study of shared clonotypes between healthy human individuals. The repertoire was sequenced with immunoSEQ multiplex PCR; TCRdb's copy has only in-frame clones and lacks some. The repertoire holds around 2.5 million clones, with approximately 93% as singletons. The sequenced sample consisted of naive CD4+ T cells from PBMCs. These receptors were collected from a man younger than 30 in good health. Some clones in this sample may be carry-over from other donors' samples. Both conserved end residues are part of each CDR3. D genes are given only for firm matches. Where a row states a size, it is once, few, many or the class of an expanded clone; other rows omit it.

d_gene: .
j_gene: TRBJ2-4
v_gene: TRBV4-2
abundance: .
CDR3nt: TGTGCCAGCAGCCAAGATAGGACCGCGTACATTCAGTACTTC
CDR3aa: CASSQDRTAYIQYF

d_gene: TRBD1
j_gene: TRBJ1-5
v_gene: TRBV28
abundance: .
CDR3nt: TGTGCCAGCAGTCTCACTGACAGGGCACTAAATCAGCCCCAGCATTTT
CDR3aa: CASSLTDRALNQPQHF

d_gene: .
j_gene: TRBJ2-1
v_gene: TRBV7-7
abundance: .
CDR3nt: TGTGCCAGCAGCCCACAGATTGGCCCCTACAATGAGCAGTTCTTC
CDR3aa: CASSPQIGPYNEQFF

d_gene: .
j_gene: TRBJ1-3
v_gene: TRBV30
abundance: .
CDR3nt: TGTGCCTGGAGTGTACTAATGGGACCTGGAAACACCATATATTTT
CDR3aa: CAWSVLMGPGNTIYF

d_gene: .
j_gene: TRBJ2-5
v_gene: TRBV27
abundance: .
CDR3nt: TGTGCCAGCAGTTTAAGATTCGCCCAAGAGACCCAGTACTTC
CDR3aa: CASSLRFAQETQYF

d_gene: .
j_gene: TRBJ1-2
v_gene: TRBV2
abundance: .
CDR3nt: TGTGCCAGCACCACTGGGGAGGGGAGAAGTGGCTACACCTTC
CDR3aa: CASTTGEGRSGYTF

d_gene: .
j_gene: TRBJ2-3
v_gene: TRBV5-6
abundance: .
CDR3nt: TGTGCCAGCAGCCTAACTAGCAGCGCAGATACGCAGTATTTT
CDR3aa: CASSLTSSADTQYF

d_gene: .
j_gene: TRBJ2-7
v_gene: TRBV5-1
abundance: .
CDR3nt: TGCGCCAGCAGCTTCTCAGGGCGAGCCTACGAGCAGTACTTC
CDR3aa: CASSFSGRAYEQYF

d_gene: .
j_gene: TRBJ1-5
v_gene: TRBV11-2
abundance: .
CDR3nt: TGTGCCAGCAGCTTAGACGGGGGGGGATATCAGCCCCAGCATTTT
CDR3aa: CASSLDGGGYQPQHF

d_gene: .
j_gene: TRBJ2-7
v_gene: TRBV10-3
abundance: .
CDR3nt: TGTGCCATCGGAGACTCCTACGAGCAGTACTTC
CDR3aa: CAIGDSYEQYF

d_gene: TRBD2
j_gene: TRBJ2-7
v_gene: TRBV18
abundance: .
CDR3nt: TGTGCCAGCTCACCATCCCTAGCGGGGGGAGGTAGATTCGAGCAGTACTTC
CDR3aa: CASSPSLAGGGRFEQYF

d_gene: .
j_gene: TRBJ2-7
v_gene: TRBV19
abundance: .
CDR3nt: TGTGCCAGTAGTATACGGCGGGACCCGTCCTACGAGCAGTACTTC
CDR3aa: CASSIRRDPSYEQYF

d_gene: .
j_gene: TRBJ2-5
v_gene: TRBV29-1
abundance: once
CDR3nt: TGCAGCGTTGAGGTGGGCTGGGGGGAGACCCAGTACTTC
CDR3aa: CSVEVGWGETQYF

d_gene: .
j_gene: TRBJ1-4
v_gene: TRBV4-3
abundance: .
CDR3nt: TGCGCCAGCAGCCAAGATATGGCAGGGAGGGTCTTGAAACTGTTTTTT
CDR3aa: CASSQDMAGRVLKLFF

d_gene: .
j_gene: TRBJ2-7
v_gene: TRBV9
abundance: .
CDR3nt: TGTGCCAGCAGCTGGGGGGGGGCCCCCAGGGGCGAGCAGTACTTC
CDR3aa: CASSWGGAPRGEQYF

d_gene: .
j_gene: TRBJ2-7
v_gene: TRBV28
abundance: .
CDR3nt: TGTGCCAGCAGTCCCTGGAGGGCTGGGTCCTACGAGCAGTACTTC
CDR3aa: CASSPWRAGSYEQYF

d_gene: TRBD2
j_gene: TRBJ2-3
v_gene: TRBV5-1
abundance: .
CDR3nt: TGCGCCAGCAGCAACGGACTAGCGGGAGGGCCAGATACGCAGTATTTT
CDR3aa: CASSNGLAGGPDTQYF

d_gene: .
j_gene: TRBJ2-2
v_gene: TRBV2
abundance: .
CDR3nt: TGTGCCAGCAGAACAGACACCGGGGAGCTGTTTTTT
CDR3aa: CASRTDTGELFF

d_gene: .
j_gene: TRBJ2-1
v_gene: TRBV7-3
abundance: .
CDR3nt: TGTGCCAGCAGCTTAAGGACGAGCTCCTACAATGAGCAGTTCTTC
CDR3aa: CASSLRTSSYNEQFF

d_gene: .
j_gene: TRBJ1-5
v_gene: TRBV11-2
abundance: .
CDR3nt: TGTGCCAGCAGCTCACACCCGGGGGGCAATCAGCCCCAGCATTTT
CDR3aa: CASSSHPGGNQPQHF

d_gene: .
j_gene: TRBJ2-7
v_gene: TRBV5-5
abundance: .
CDR3nt: TGTGCCAGCAGCTTGGTTCACTCGGAGGGGGAGCAGTACTTC
CDR3aa: CASSLVHSEGEQYF

d_gene: TRBD1
j_gene: TRBJ2-7
v_gene: TRBV19
abundance: .
CDR3nt: TGTGCCAGGGCGAGGATGAAGGGACAGCAGCCCTACGAGCAGTACTTC
CDR3aa: CARARMKGQQPYEQYF

d_gene: TRBD2
j_gene: TRBJ2-1
v_gene: TRBV4-2
abundance: .
CDR3nt: TGTGCCAGCAGCCAAGATGGACTAGCGGGAGGTCGCAATGAGCAGTTCTTC
CDR3aa: CASSQDGLAGGRNEQFF

d_gene: TRBD2
j_gene: TRBJ2-1
v_gene: TRBV19
abundance: .
CDR3nt: TGTGCCAGTAGTATATTAGCGGGGTTCAATGAGCAGTTCTTC
CDR3aa: CASSILAGFNEQFF

d_gene: .
j_gene: TRBJ1-2
v_gene: TRBV29-1
abundance: .
CDR3nt: TGCAGCGTTTTCTCCGGGCCTCCTGCCTACGGCTACACCTTC
CDR3aa: CSVFSGPPAYGYTF

d_gene: .
j_gene: TRBJ2-6
v_gene: TRBV4-1
abundance: .
CDR3nt: TGCGCCAGCTCCTCAGGATGGCGGGGGGCCAACGTCCTGACTTTC
CDR3aa: CASSSGWRGANVLTF

d_gene: .
j_gene: TRBJ1-3
v_gene: TRBV18
abundance: .
CDR3nt: TGTGCCAGCTCCCTTGGCCAGGCCACCTCTGGAAACACCATATATTTT
CDR3aa: CASSLGQATSGNTIYF

d_gene: TRBD1
j_gene: TRBJ2-7
v_gene: TRBV6-1
abundance: .
CDR3nt: TGTGCCAGCAGGCCGGGACAGGGGTCCTACGAGCAGTACTTC
CDR3aa: CASRPGQGSYEQYF

d_gene: .
j_gene: TRBJ2-3
v_gene: TRBV5-1
abundance: .
CDR3nt: TGCGCCAGCAGCTTGGCGGCCTACACCGGGGATACGCAGTATTTT
CDR3aa: CASSLAAYTGDTQYF

d_gene: .
j_gene: TRBJ1-4
v_gene: TRBV6-5
abundance: few
CDR3nt: TGTGCCAGCAGCTCGCGAGGGCAGGAACTGTTTTTT
CDR3aa: CASSSRGQELFF

d_gene: .
j_gene: TRBJ1-2
v_gene: TRBV14
abundance: .
CDR3nt: TGTGCCAGCAGCCTTCTGGAGGCGGCGAGCGGCTACACCTTC
CDR3aa: CASSLLEAASGYTF

d_gene: .
j_gene: TRBJ1-5
v_gene: TRBV6-5
abundance: .
CDR3nt: TGTGCCAGCAGTTACTCAGGGGCTGGCAATCAGCCCCAGCATTTT
CDR3aa: CASSYSGAGNQPQHF

d_gene: .
j_gene: TRBJ2-7
v_gene: TRBV5-1
abundance: .
CDR3nt: TGCGCCAGCAGGCCCGGCGGGGACATTTCTTACGAGCAGTACTTC
CDR3aa: CASRPGGDISYEQYF

d_gene: .
j_gene: TRBJ2-2
v_gene: TRBV11-2
abundance: .
CDR3nt: TGTGCCAGCACCTCTAACACTAAAACAAACACCGGGGAGCTGTTTTTT
CDR3aa: CASTSNTKTNTGELFF

d_gene: TRBD2
j_gene: TRBJ2-1
v_gene: TRBV19
abundance: once
CDR3nt: TGTGCCAGTAGTATAAACCCCGGACTAGCAAATGAGCAGTTCTTC
CDR3aa: CASSINPGLANEQFF

d_gene: .
j_gene: TRBJ2-7
v_gene: TRBV7-9
abundance: .
CDR3nt: TGTGCCAGCCTGCCAGGGACCGGATCATCCTGGTTTTACTTC
CDR3aa: CASLPGTGSSWFYF

d_gene: .
j_gene: TRBJ1-5
v_gene: TRBV28
abundance: .
CDR3nt: TGTGCCAGCAGCACCGCTCCCACTATCAATCAGCCCCAGCATTTT
CDR3aa: CASSTAPTINQPQHF

d_gene: TRBD2
j_gene: TRBJ2-3
v_gene: TRBV6-6
abundance: once
CDR3nt: TGTGCCAGCAGGGCTAGCGGGAGGGGCGATACGCAGTATTTT
CDR3aa: CASRASGRGDTQYF

d_gene: .
j_gene: TRBJ1-1
v_gene: TRBV15
abundance: few
CDR3nt: TGTGCCACCAGCAGAGATTCTCGACTGAACACTGAAGCTTTCTTT
CDR3aa: CATSRDSRLNTEAFF

d_gene: TRBD1
j_gene: TRBJ1-1
v_gene: TRBV5-6
abundance: .
CDR3nt: TGTGCCAGCAGCTTGGTCGGAGGGGGCCCCAGGAACACTGAAGCTTTCTTT
CDR3aa: CASSLVGGGPRNTEAFF

d_gene: .
j_gene: TRBJ2-7
v_gene: TRBV9
abundance: .
CDR3nt: TGTGCCAGCAGCGTAGGAGGGGACTTAAGCTACGAGCAGTACTTC
CDR3aa: CASSVGGDLSYEQYF

d_gene: .
j_gene: TRBJ1-1
v_gene: TRBV19
abundance: .
CDR3nt: TGTGCCAGTAATAGTGAGTTGAACACTGAAGCTTTCTTT
CDR3aa: CASNSELNTEAFF

d_gene: TRBD2
j_gene: TRBJ2-7
v_gene: TRBV28
abundance: .
CDR3nt: TGTGCCAGCAGTTATAGCGGGAGGGCTCCCTACGAGCAGTACTTC
CDR3aa: CASSYSGRAPYEQYF